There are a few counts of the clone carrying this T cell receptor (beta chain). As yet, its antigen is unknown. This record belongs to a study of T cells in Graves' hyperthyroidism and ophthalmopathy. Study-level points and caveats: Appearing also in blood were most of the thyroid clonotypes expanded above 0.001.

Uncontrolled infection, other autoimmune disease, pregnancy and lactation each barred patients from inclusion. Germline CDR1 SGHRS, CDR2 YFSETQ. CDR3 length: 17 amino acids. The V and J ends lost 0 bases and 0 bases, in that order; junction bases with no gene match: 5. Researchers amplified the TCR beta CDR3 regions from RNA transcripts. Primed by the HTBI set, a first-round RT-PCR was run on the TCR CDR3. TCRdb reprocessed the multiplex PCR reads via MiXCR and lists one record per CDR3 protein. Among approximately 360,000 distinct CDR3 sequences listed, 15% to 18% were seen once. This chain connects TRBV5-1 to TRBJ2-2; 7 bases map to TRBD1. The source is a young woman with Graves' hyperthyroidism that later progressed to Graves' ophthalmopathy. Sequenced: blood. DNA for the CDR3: TGCGCCAGCAGCTTGGACAGGGGCCATTCGAACACCGGGGAGCTGTTTTTT. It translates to CASSLDRGHSNTGELFF.